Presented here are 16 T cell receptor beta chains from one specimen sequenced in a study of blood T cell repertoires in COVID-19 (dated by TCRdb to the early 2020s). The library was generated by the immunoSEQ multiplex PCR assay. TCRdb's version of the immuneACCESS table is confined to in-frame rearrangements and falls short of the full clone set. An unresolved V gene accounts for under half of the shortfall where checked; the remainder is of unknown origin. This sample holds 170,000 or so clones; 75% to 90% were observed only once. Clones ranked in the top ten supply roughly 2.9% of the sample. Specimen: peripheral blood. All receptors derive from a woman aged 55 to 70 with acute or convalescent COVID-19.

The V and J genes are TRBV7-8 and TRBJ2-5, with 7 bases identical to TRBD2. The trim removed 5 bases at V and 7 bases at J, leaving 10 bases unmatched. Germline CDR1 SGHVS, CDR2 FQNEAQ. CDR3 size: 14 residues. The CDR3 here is CASSRREGDRTQYF. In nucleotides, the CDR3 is TGTGCCAGCAGCCGCAGGGAGGGAGACAGGACCCAGTACTTC.

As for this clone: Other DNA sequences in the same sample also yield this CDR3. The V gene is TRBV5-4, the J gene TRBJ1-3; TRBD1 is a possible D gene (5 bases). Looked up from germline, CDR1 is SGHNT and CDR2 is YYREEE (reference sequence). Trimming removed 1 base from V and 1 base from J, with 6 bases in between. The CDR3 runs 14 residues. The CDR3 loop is CASSLRGSGNTIYF. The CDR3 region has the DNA TGTGCCAGCAGCTTGCGGGGGTCTGGAAACACCATATATTTT.

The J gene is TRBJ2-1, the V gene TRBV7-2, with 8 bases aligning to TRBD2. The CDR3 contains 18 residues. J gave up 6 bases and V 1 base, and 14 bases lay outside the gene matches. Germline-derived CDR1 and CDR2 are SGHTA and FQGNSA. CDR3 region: CASSLVWGGGPSGNEQFF. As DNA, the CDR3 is TGTGCCAGCAGCTTAGTGTGGGGCGGGGGGCCTTCCGGCAATGAGCAGTTCTTC.

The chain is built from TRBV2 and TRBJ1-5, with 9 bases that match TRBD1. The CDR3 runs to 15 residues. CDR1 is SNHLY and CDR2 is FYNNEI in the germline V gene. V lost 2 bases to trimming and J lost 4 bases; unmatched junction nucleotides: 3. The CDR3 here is CASSEWTGANQPQHF. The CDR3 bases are TGTGCCAGCAGTGAATGGACAGGGGCGAATCAGCCCCAGCATTTT.

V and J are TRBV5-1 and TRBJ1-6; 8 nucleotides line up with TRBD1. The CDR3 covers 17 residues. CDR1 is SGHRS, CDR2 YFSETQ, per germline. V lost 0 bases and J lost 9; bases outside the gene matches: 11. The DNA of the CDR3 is TGCGCCAGCAGCTTGGACCCTCGGCAGGGGGCTTTTTCACCCCTCCACTTT. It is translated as CASSLDPRQGAFSPLHF.

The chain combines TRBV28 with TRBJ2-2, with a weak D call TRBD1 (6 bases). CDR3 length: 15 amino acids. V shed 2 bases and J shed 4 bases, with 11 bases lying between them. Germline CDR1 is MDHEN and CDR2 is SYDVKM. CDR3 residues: CASSLNRAGTGELFF. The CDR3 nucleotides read TGTGCCAGCAGTTTAAACAGGGCGGGCACCGGGGAGCTGTTTTTT.

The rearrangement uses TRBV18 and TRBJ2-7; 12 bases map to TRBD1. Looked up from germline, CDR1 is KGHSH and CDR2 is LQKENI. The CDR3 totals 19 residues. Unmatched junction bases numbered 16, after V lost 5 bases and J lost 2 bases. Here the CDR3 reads CASSNPGTGGYGGTYEQYF. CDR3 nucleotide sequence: TGTGCCAGCTCAAACCCCGGGACAGGGGGCTATGGCGGTACCTACGAGCAGTACTTC.

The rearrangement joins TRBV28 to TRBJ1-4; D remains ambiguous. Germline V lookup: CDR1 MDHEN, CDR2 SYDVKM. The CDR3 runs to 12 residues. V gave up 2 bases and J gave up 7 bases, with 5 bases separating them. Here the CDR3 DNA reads TGTGCCAGCAGTTTAATCGGTGAAAAACTGTTTTTT. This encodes CASSLIGEKLFF.

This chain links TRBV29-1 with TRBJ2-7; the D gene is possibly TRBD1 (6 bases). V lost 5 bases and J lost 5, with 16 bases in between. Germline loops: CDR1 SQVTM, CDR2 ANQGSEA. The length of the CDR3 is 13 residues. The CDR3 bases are TGCAGCGTTCAAATCCACAGGGCCAACGAGCAGTACTTC. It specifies CSVQIHRANEQYF.

The CDR3 nucleotides read TGTGCCAGCAGCGTAGGGGCTCGGGGGGCGTCCTACGAGCAGTACTTC. Amino acid sequence: CASSVGARGASYEQYF. The V gene is TRBV9, the J gene TRBJ2-7; D might be TRBD2 (7 bases). The CDR3 is made up of 16 amino acids. Germline V gene data show CDR1 as SGDLS and CDR2 as YYNGEE. V lost 0 bases, J lost 1 base, and 14 bases lay in between.

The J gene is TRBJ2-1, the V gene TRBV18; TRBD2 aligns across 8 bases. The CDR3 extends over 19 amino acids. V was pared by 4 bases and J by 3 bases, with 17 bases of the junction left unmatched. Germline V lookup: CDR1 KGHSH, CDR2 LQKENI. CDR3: CASSRDKAGGTSGYNEQFF. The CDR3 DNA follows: TGTGCCAGCTCACGCGATAAGGCGGGGGGAACCTCCGGCTACAATGAGCAGTTCTTC.

The CDR3: CASSPFPGELFF. The CDR3 bases are TGTGCCAGCAGCCCCTTCCCCGGGGAGCTGTTTTTT. The chain is built from TRBV6-2 or TRBV6-3 and TRBJ2-2, with D unresolved. The CDR3 totals 12 residues. Per germline, CDR1 MNHEY and CDR2 SVGEGT. Deletions cut 6 bases from V and 6 bases from J, with 8 bases between.

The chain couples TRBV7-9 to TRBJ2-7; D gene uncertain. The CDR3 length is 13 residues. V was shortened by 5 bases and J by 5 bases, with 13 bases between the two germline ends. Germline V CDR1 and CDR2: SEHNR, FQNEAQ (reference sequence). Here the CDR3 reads CASSPRKVNEQYF. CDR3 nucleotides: TGTGCCAGCAGCCCGAGGAAGGTTAACGAGCAGTACTTC. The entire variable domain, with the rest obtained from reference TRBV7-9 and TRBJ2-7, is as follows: DTGVSQNPRHKITKRGQNVTFRCDPISEHNRLYWYRQTLGQGPEFLTYFQNEAQLEKSRLLSDRFSAERPKGSFSTLEIQRTEQGDSAMYLCASSPRKVNEQYFGPGTRLTVT.

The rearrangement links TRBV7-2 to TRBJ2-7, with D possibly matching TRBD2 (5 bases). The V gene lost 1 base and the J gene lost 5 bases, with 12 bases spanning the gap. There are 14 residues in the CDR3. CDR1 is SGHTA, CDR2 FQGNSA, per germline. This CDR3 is CASSLVGLAHEQYF. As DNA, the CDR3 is TGTGCCAGCAGCTTAGTGGGCCTAGCCCACGAGCAGTACTTC.

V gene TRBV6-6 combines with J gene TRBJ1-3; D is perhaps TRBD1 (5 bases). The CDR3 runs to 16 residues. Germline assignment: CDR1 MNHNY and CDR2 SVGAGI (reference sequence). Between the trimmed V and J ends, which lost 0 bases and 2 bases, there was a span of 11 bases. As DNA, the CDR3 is TGTGCCAGCAGTTACTCCGGGGGGAGGACTGGAAACACCATATATTTT. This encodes CASSYSGGRTGNTIYF.

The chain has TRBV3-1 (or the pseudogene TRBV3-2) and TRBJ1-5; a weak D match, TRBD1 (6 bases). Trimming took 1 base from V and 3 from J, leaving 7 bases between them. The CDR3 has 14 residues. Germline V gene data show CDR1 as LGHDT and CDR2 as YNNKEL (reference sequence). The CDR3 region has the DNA TGTGCCAGCAGCCAAGGGACAGACAATCAGCCCCAGCATTTT. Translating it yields CASSQGTDNQPQHF.